This entry lists 28 T cell receptor beta chains sequenced from one sample in a study of glioma-infiltrating T cells. Amplification of TCR alpha and beta CDR3 regions from RNA used iRepertoire nested multiplex PCR. TCRdb itself ran the multiplex PCR reads through MiXCR, one entry per CDR3 protein. The sample comprises 17,000 or so distinct CDR3 sequences, 58% of which are singletons, and roughly 40% rests with the top ten. The sample comprised glioma tissue, nonneoplastic brain tissue, or PBMCs (not recorded which). The receptors originated from a human donor with low-grade glioma or glioblastoma, undergoing nonglioma brain surgery, or in good health (not recorded which).

This clonotype showed up many times. The chain uses TRBV5-1 and TRBJ2-7; 10 bases match TRBD2. The CDR3 sequence is 16 residues long. Trimming took 4 bases from V and 3 from J; bases not matched to a gene: 10. The germline CDR1 and CDR2 sequences are SGHRS and YFSETQ. The DNA for the CDR3 is TGCGCCAGCAGCGATTCCGAAGAGCGGGAGGGCTACGAGCAGTACTTC. It is translated as CASSDSEEREGYEQYF. The variable domain in full, with the rest retrieved from reference TRBV5-1 and TRBJ2-7, is KAGVTQTPRYLIKTRGQQVTLSCSPISGHRSVSWYQQTPGQGLQFLFEYFSETQRNKGNFPGRFSGRQFSNSRSEMNVSTLELGDSALYLCASSDSEEREGYEQYFGPGTRLTVT.

This clonotype was counted ten times or more. The chain uses TRBV25-1 and TRBJ1-3; D unresolved. This CDR3 has 11 residues. Looked up from germline, CDR1 is MGHDK and CDR2 is SYGVNS. V gave up 10 bases and J gave up 4 bases, with 8 bases separating them. CDR3 sequence reads: CAIFNGNTIYF. CDR3 bases: TGTGCCATCTTCAACGGAAACACCATATATTTT.

The chain uses TRBV7-9 and TRBJ1-1; TRBD1 might be the D (5 bases). Looked up from germline, CDR1 is SEHNR and CDR2 is FQNEAQ (reference sequence). V was clipped by 5 bases and J by 1 base, with 14 bases between them. The CDR3 contains 15 residues. The CDR3, as DNA: TGTGCCAGCAGCCCTTCAGGGAGTGAGAACACTGAAGCTTTCTTT. Protein sequence: CASSPSGSENTEAFF.

This chain joins TRBV7-2 and TRBJ1-5; D gene unclear. V lost 3 bases, J lost 2 bases, and 11 bases lay in between. This CDR3 comprises 15 residues. Germline lookup yields CDR1 SGHTA and CDR2 FQGNSA. The CDR3 loop reads CASSFGLGGNQPQHF. CDR3 DNA sequence: TGTGCCAGCAGCTTCGGGCTAGGAGGCAATCAGCCCCAGCATTTT.

This sequence joins TRBV6-9 and TRBJ2-7; possible D gene TRBD1, 6 bases. Germline assignment: CDR1 MNHGY and CDR2 SVAAGI. The CDR3 consists of 14 residues. V gave up 3 bases and J gave up 2 bases, with 11 bases separating them. For the CDR3, the DNA is TGTGCCAGCAGTTACCGGGACATAGCCTACGAGCAGTACTTC. Amino acid sequence: CASSYRDIAYEQYF.

Concerning this clonotype: Its ends do not fully match the called genes, so a read error is possible. This chain joins TRBV6-5 and TRBJ2-4, with 9 bases matching TRBD1. The CDR3 runs 17 residues. CDR1 and CDR2 (germline): MNHEY, SVGAGI. The CDR3 DNA is TGTGCCGGCAGTCCGTTACAGGGGGCGGTAGCCAAAAACATTCAGTACTTC. Translated: CAGSPLQGAVAKNIQYF.

Points on this clonotype: A read error may produce the germline difference seen at one junction end. The V gene is TRBV6-6, the J gene TRBJ2-1; D remains ambiguous. The CDR3 has 15 amino acids. Germline lookup yields CDR1 MNHNY and CDR2 SVGAGI (reference sequence). The CDR3 is CTSIDAAASYNEQFF. In DNA form, the CDR3 reads TGTACCAGCATCGACGCTGCGGCCTCCTACAATGAGCAGTTCTTC.

The chain couples TRBV7-2 to TRBJ1-5; TRBD1 matches 8 bases. This CDR3 is built from 15 residues. Losses at the gene ends were 1 base for V and 9 bases for J; bases not matched to a gene: 8. Germline CDR1 and CDR2: SGHTA and FQGNSA. The CDR3 sequence: CASSLGTGIFGPQHF. For the CDR3, the DNA is TGTGCCAGCAGCTTAGGGACAGGGATTTTCGGGCCCCAGCATTTT.

For this clonotype: It may be a read error: a sequence one base away is much more abundant. The chain uses TRBV5-1 and TRBJ2-1, with D perhaps TRBD2 (6 bases). Germline loops: CDR1 SGHRS, CDR2 YFSETQ. The CDR3 totals 14 residues. The V gene lost 5 bases and the J gene lost 4 bases, with 13 bases spanning the gap. CDR3 in DNA: TGCGCCAGCAGTTGGAGGGTTGAGTACAATGAGCAGTTCTTC. It yields the protein CASSWRVEYNEQFF.

Ten or more counts support this clonotype. The chain is built from TRBV7-2 and TRBJ1-1, with unresolved D. This CDR3 has 15 amino acids. Germline V gene lookup returns CDR1 SGHTA and CDR2 FQGNSA. The V end lost 1 base, the J end lost 4 bases, and 13 bases lay between the germline ends. In DNA, the CDR3 is TGTGCCAGCAGCTTAGGTAGTATCAAGGTCACTGAAGCTTTCTTT. Its translation is CASSLGSIKVTEAFF.

The V and J genes are TRBV6-6 and TRBJ1-6; D perhaps matches TRBD1 (5 bases). Germline assignment: CDR1 MNHNY and CDR2 SVGAGI (reference sequence). The CDR3 sequence is 18 residues long. The ends were cut back, 0 bases at V and 4 bases at J, with 16 bases in the middle. The CDR3 region is CASSYSSGGFGYNSPLHF. CDR3 coding DNA: TGTGCCAGCAGTTACTCGAGTGGGGGGTTTGGTTATAATTCACCCCTCCACTTT.

This clonotype is judged medium-sized (0.01 to 0.1%). The CDR3 sequence is CASSQRRPLSYNSPLHF. The CDR3, as DNA: TGTGCCAGCAGCCAGCGACGTCCCCTCTCCTATAATTCACCCCTCCACTTT. The genes are TRBV6-1 and TRBJ1-6, with D hard to call. Trimming left V 6 bases short and J 0 bases short, with 15 bases between. The germline V gene has CDR1 MNHNS and CDR2 SASEGT. There are 17 residues in the CDR3.

The V gene is TRBV7-2, the J gene TRBJ2-7; D unclear. The CDR3 is made up of 13 amino acids. Looked up from germline, CDR1 is SGHTA and CDR2 is FQGNSA. Trimming pared 3 bases from V and 3 bases from J, leaving 9 bases between. DNA of the CDR3: TGTGCCAGCAGCTTGGGAAAAAACTACGAGCAGTACTTC. Protein: CASSLGKNYEQYF.

This clonotype showed up just once. J is TRBJ2-5 and V is TRBV29-1; 10 positions match TRBD2. The CDR3 extends over 12 amino acids. The J segment lost 6 bases and the V segment lost 4 bases, leaving 2 bases of the junction unmatched. Germline assignment: CDR1 SQVTM and CDR2 ANQGSEA. The CDR3 bases are TGCAGCGTTGTACTAGCGGGAAAGACCCAGTACTTC. Its protein product is CSVVLAGKTQYF.

CDR3 residues: CASSRTGSRGGYTF. In DNA form, the CDR3 reads TGTGCCAGCAGCAGGACAGGGAGTCGAGGAGGCTACACCTTC. The V call is TRBV7-6, the J call TRBJ1-2; 8 bases align to TRBD1. CDR3 length: 14 amino acids. The V gene's germline CDR1 is SGHVS and CDR2 FNYEAQ. Losses at the gene ends were 5 bases for V and 8 bases for J; bases not matched to a gene: 10.

This rearrangement joins TRBV6-1 to TRBJ2-1, with 7 bases lining up with TRBD2. Losses at the gene ends were 10 bases for V and 6 bases for J; bases not matched to a gene: 9. The CDR3 loop spans 13 amino acids. CDR1 is MNHNS, CDR2 SASEGT, per germline. The CDR3: CATSPLAVNEQFF. The CDR3 DNA follows: TGTGCCACCTCCCCGCTAGCGGTCAATGAGCAGTTCTTC.

The chain recombines TRBV27 with TRBJ1-3; the match to TRBD1 covers 7 bases. V shed 6 bases, J shed 7 bases, and the junction held 9 bases outside the gene matches. CDR3 length equals 14 residues. Germline values: CDR1 MNHEY, CDR2 SMNVEV (reference sequence). The DNA of the CDR3 is TGTGCCAGCAGGGGGCACGACAGGGCGAACACCATATATTTT. Encoded protein: CASRGHDRANTIYF.

V and J are TRBV4-1 and TRBJ1-1; weak D call: TRBD1 (5 bases). Germline-derived CDR1 and CDR2 are MGHRA and YSYEKL. This CDR3 contains 14 residues. Trimming removed 1 base from V and 3 bases from J, with 9 bases in between. The CDR3 reads CASSQVQGDTEAFF. CDR3 DNA: TGCGCCAGCAGCCAAGTTCAAGGGGACACTGAAGCTTTCTTT.

DNA of the CDR3: TGTGCCAGCAGTGCTTTTGGGGGGACTGTGAACACTGAAGCTTTCTTT. Translated: CASSAFGGTVNTEAFF. V is TRBV6-2 or TRBV6-3 and J is TRBJ1-1, with a weak D call TRBD1 (5 bases). The CDR3 extends over 16 amino acids. Germline CDR1 reads MNHEY; CDR2 reads SVGEGT. V gave up 5 bases and J gave up 0 bases, with 16 bases separating them.

This clonotype came up a few times. The chain links TRBV2 to TRBJ2-5; possibly TRBD1 for D (5 bases). Trimming pared 7 bases from V and 4 bases from J, leaving 10 bases between. The CDR3 totals 12 residues. CDR1 is SNHLY, CDR2 FYNNEI, per germline. The CDR3 DNA reads TGTGCCAGCAAACAGGAGTTAGAGACCCAGTACTTC. This gives the protein CASKQELETQYF.

V is TRBV2 and J is TRBJ1-1; D may be TRBD1 (5 bases). This CDR3 spans 16 amino acids. The V end was cut by 6 bases, the J end by 0 bases, with 17 bases between. Germline CDR1 is SNHLY and CDR2 is FYNNEI. The CDR3 here is CASRPREGRMNTEAFF. The CDR3 DNA follows: TGTGCCAGCAGACCCAGGGAGGGCAGAATGAACACTGAAGCTTTCTTT.

V usage is TRBV4-1 and J usage is TRBJ1-1; maybe TRBD1 (6 bases). Germline V gene lookup returns CDR1 MGHRA and CDR2 YSYEKL. CDR3 length: 16 residues. Trimming cost V 0 bases and J 5 bases, with 16 bases left between them. Here the CDR3 DNA reads TGCGCCAGCAGCCAAGAATTCGCGGGGGCGAGAACTGAAGCTTTCTTT. Amino acid sequence: CASSQEFAGARTEAFF.

About this clonotype: This sequence may be a read error, since a much larger clone differs from it by one base. The rearrangement uses TRBV18 and TRBJ2-7; TRBD2 agrees at 14 bases. This CDR3 region has 17 residues. Germline assignment: CDR1 KGHSH and CDR2 LQKENI. As DNA, the CDR3 is TGTTCCAGCTCATCCGGGACTAGCGGGAGCCTCCGAGTCGAGCAGTACTTC. Its protein is CSSSSGTSGSLRVEQYF.

This clonotype turned up a few times. The chain couples TRBV6-2 or TRBV6-3 to TRBJ2-3; 10 nucleotides align to TRBD2. There are 13 residues in the CDR3. Germline V CDR1 and CDR2: MNHEY, SVGEGT. Trimming removed 10 bases from V and 6 bases from J; junction bases left unmatched: 7. In DNA, the CDR3 is TGTGCCAACCCGGGACTAGCGATTGATACGCAGTATTTT. Translation gives CANPGLAIDTQYF.

On this clonotype itself: An end of the junction does not agree with germline; a read error may underlie this. The rearrangement uses TRBV28 and TRBJ2-5; D remains ambiguous. This CDR3 has 11 amino acids. Germline V gene lookup returns CDR1 MDHEN and CDR2 SYDVKM. CDR3 nucleotides: TGTGCCATCAGTTTAGTCGAGACCCAGTACTTC. This gives the protein CAISLVETQYF.

J is TRBJ1-2 and V is TRBV20-1, with D possibly being TRBD1 (5 bases). Germline V gives CDR1 DFQATT, CDR2 SNEGSKA (reference sequence). V dropped 1 base and J dropped 1 base, with 10 bases sitting between them. The CDR3 runs to 14 residues. CDR3: CSARGDSFNYGYTF. In nucleotides, the CDR3 is TGCAGTGCTAGAGGAGACAGTTTTAACTATGGCTACACCTTC.

The chain is built from TRBV6-9 and TRBJ2-7; D is perhaps TRBD1 (6 bases). Germline values: CDR1 MNHGY, CDR2 SVAAGI. The ends were cut back, 4 bases at V and 6 bases at J, with 13 bases in the middle. This CDR3 region has 13 residues. CDR3 bases: TGTGCCAGCAGTTTATTCAGGGGCGGCGAGCAGTACTTC. Translation gives CASSLFRGGEQYF.

This clonotype was counted many times. The chain couples TRBV29-1 to TRBJ1-1; possible D gene TRBD1, 6 bases. With 3 bases removed from V and 4 bases from J, the gap between germline ends came to 6 bases. The CDR3 totals 11 residues. The V gene's germline CDR1 is SQVTM and CDR2 ANQGSEA. CDR3 DNA sequence: TGCAGCGTTGACAGGGGCACTGAAGCTTTCTTT. Amino acid sequence: CSVDRGTEAFF.